The 2 T cell receptor beta chains below were found in one sample sequenced in a study of T cells in Graves' hyperthyroidism and ophthalmopathy (dated by TCRdb to the late 2010s). Libraries were built with multiplex PCR. Instrument on record: Illumina HiSeq 2000. The TCR beta CDR3 regions were amplified from RNA transcripts. For the first round of RT-PCR on the TCR CDR3, the HTBI primer set was used together with the Qiagen OneStep RT-PCR kit. TCRdb cleaned the public reads at Q25 with fastp, built clones with MiXCR and kept in-frame beta chains. Rows with one shared CDR3 protein collapse into an entry with the most common genes and DNA. The sample table lists more than 350,000 distinct CDR3 sequences, about 17% of them with a count of one. Around a third of the sample comes from the top ten. Sequencing input: blood. The receptors were sampled from a woman aged 30 to 39 with Graves' hyperthyroidism that later progressed to Graves' ophthalmopathy.

This clonotype was seen repeatedly, ten times or more. The V gene is TRBV5-1, the J gene TRBJ2-1; tentative D call: TRBD2 (6 bases). The V end was cut by 4 bases, the J end by 4 bases, with 12 bases between. CDR1 SGHRS and CDR2 YFSETQ come from the germline V gene. The CDR3 runs 14 residues. CDR3 residues: CASSLASSYNEQFF. Here the CDR3 DNA reads TGCGCCAGCAGCCTAGCGAGTAGTTACAATGAGCAGTTCTTC.

This clonotype has at least ten counts. The chain is built from TRBV6-1 and TRBJ2-1, with D tentatively TRBD1 (6 bases). CDR1 is MNHNS, CDR2 SASEGT, per germline. The CDR3 is 14 amino acids. V was pared by 3 bases and J by 7 bases, with 13 bases between. For the CDR3, the DNA is TGTGCCAGCAGTGATTTAGTGAGGGGGAATGAGCAGTTCTTC. It specifies CASSDLVRGNEQFF.